These 22 T cell receptor beta chains originate from one sample sequenced in a study of blood T cell repertoires in COVID-19. Profiled with immunoSEQ multiplex PCR; TCRdb holds only in-frame clones, not every one. Of approximately 300,000 clones listed, roughly 90% are singletons. The source material was peripheral blood. Receptors were obtained from a woman aged 45-65 years with active or convalescent COVID-19.

CDR3 in amino acids: CASSPPAREVYNEQFF. The CDR3 bases are TGTGCCAGCTCACCACCGGCGCGGGAAGTCTACAATGAGCAGTTCTTC. This chain links TRBV18 with TRBJ2-1; D might be TRBD2 (6 bases). This CDR3 has 16 residues. From germline, CDR1 is KGHSH and CDR2 LQKENI. Trimming pared 0 bases from V and 3 bases from J, leaving 12 bases between.

The chain recombines TRBV10-3 with TRBJ2-7; TRBD1 might be the D (6 bases). V was shortened by 11 bases and J by 0 bases, with 17 bases between the two germline ends. The CDR3 consists of 14 residues. Germline-derived CDR1 and CDR2 are ENHRY and SYGVKD. CDR3 nucleotides: TGTGCCGTACCCCGGACAGAAAACTCCTACGAGCAGTACTTC. Amino acid sequence: CAVPRTENSYEQYF.

The rearrangement joins TRBV3-1 (or the pseudogene TRBV3-2) to TRBJ2-1; no firm D call. This CDR3 comprises 15 residues. Germline V gives CDR1 LGHDT, CDR2 YNNKEL (reference sequence). The ends were cut back, 2 bases at V and 7 bases at J, with 15 bases in the middle. The CDR3 DNA is TGTGCCAGCAGCCAACCAGAGATTAGAGCGAATGAGCAGTTCTTC. It encodes CASSQPEIRANEQFF.

The CDR3 DNA is TGCGCCAGCAGCCAAGTGGGGGAGGGGTTCCAAGAGACCCAGTACTTC. This translates into CASSQVGEGFQETQYF. The genes are TRBV4-1 and TRBJ2-5; 7 nucleotides match TRBD2. The CDR3 extends over 16 amino acids. Unmatched junction bases numbered 6, after V lost 1 base and J lost 1 base. The germline V gene has CDR1 MGHRA and CDR2 YSYEKL.

The chain employs TRBV18 and TRBJ2-1, with D possibly matching TRBD1 (5 bases). The germline V and J ends were trimmed by 0 bases and 7 bases, with 10 bases remaining between them. Germline CDR1 KGHSH, CDR2 LQKENI. The CDR3 extends over 14 amino acids. CDR3 region: CASSPPVTDNEQFF. Written as DNA, the CDR3 is TGTGCCAGCTCACCACCGGTGACAGATAATGAGCAGTTCTTC.

V usage is TRBV6-2 or TRBV6-3 and J usage is TRBJ1-1, with a weak D call TRBD1 (6 bases). The CDR3 spans 15 residues. Germline V lookup: CDR1 MNHEY, CDR2 SVGEGT. V lost 5 bases and J 1 base, leaving 14 bases between the germline ends. The CDR3 protein is CASSQGQTSNTEAFF. DNA for the CDR3: TGTGCCAGCAGTCAAGGACAGACTTCGAACACTGAAGCTTTCTTT.

A single count supports this clone. The chain recombines TRBV28 with TRBJ2-2; possibly TRBD1 for D (6 bases). The CDR3 loop spans 13 amino acids. From germline, CDR1 is MDHEN and CDR2 SYDVKM. V lost 7 bases to trimming and J lost 7 bases, with 13 bases between them. The CDR3 DNA is TGTGCCAGCATAAGGGGGACGAACGGGGAGCTGTTTTTT. Amino acid sequence: CASIRGTNGELFF.

The V gene is TRBV7-2, the J gene TRBJ1-2; 10 bases fit TRBD1. With V trimmed by 6 bases and J by 7 bases, 11 bases remained unmatched. The CDR3 has 15 residues. Germline-derived CDR1 and CDR2 are SGHTA and FQGNSA. CDR3: CASSFNPGQGGGYTF. CDR3 in DNA: TGTGCCAGCAGTTTTAACCCCGGACAGGGGGGTGGCTACACCTTC.

This chain links TRBV3-1 (or the pseudogene TRBV3-2) with TRBJ2-5; 11 nucleotides line up with TRBD2. The ends lost 5 bases at V and 2 bases at J; junction bases unmatched: 7. This CDR3 has 16 residues. The germline gives CDR1 LGHDT, CDR2 YNNKEL (reference sequence). The CDR3 nucleotides are TGTGCCAGCAGCTCGTATAGCGGGGGGGCGCAAGAGACCCAGTACTTC. Translated, it gives CASSSYSGGAQETQYF.

This chain links TRBV19 with TRBJ2-3, with 9 positions matching TRBD2. The CDR3 contains 16 residues. Germline-derived CDR1 and CDR2 are LNHDA and SQIVND (reference sequence). V lost 3 bases to trimming and J lost 6 bases; unmatched junction nucleotides: 10. Here the CDR3 DNA reads TGTGCCAGTAGTATCAAAGCGGGGGGCCCCCGGGATACGCAGTATTTT. It codes for CASSIKAGGPRDTQYF.

The rearrangement links TRBV6-2 or TRBV6-3 to TRBJ1-1; D unresolved. Germline V CDR1 and CDR2: MNHEY, SVGEGT. V lost 2 bases and J 0 bases, leaving 10 bases between the germline ends. CDR3 length equals 15 residues. The CDR3 loop is CASSYIPSVNTEAFF. Here the CDR3 DNA reads TGTGCCAGCAGTTACATCCCTTCCGTGAACACTGAAGCTTTCTTT.

The gene calls are TRBV6-2 or TRBV6-3 and TRBJ2-1, with TRBD2 identical over 14 bases. The germline gives CDR1 MNHEY, CDR2 SVGEGT. The CDR3 consists of 18 residues. J lost 3 bases, V lost 0 bases, and 4 bases had no gene match. The CDR3 coding sequence is TGTGCCAGCAGTTACTCGACTAGCGGGAGGGCAGGCTACAATGAGCAGTTCTTC. Translating it yields CASSYSTSGRAGYNEQFF.

The chain couples TRBV27 to TRBJ2-7; tentative D call: TRBD2 (6 bases). This CDR3 has 13 amino acids. The V gene lost 2 bases and the J gene lost 5 bases, with 10 bases spanning the gap. In germline, CDR1 is MNHEY, CDR2 SMNVEV (reference sequence). The CDR3 DNA follows: TGTGCCAGCAGTTTAAGGGGCGGGAACGAGCAGTACTTC. Its protein product is CASSLRGGNEQYF.

In this sample, this clone turned up once. The chain links TRBV4-3 to TRBJ1-2; TRBD1 agrees at 7 bases. With V trimmed by 4 bases and J by 4 bases, 6 bases remained unmatched. Germline lookup yields CDR1 LGHNA and CDR2 YSLEER. CDR3 length: 14 residues. The CDR3 nucleotides read TGCGCCAGCAGCCTTGACGAGGGGGCCTATGGCTACACCTTC. Translating gives CASSLDEGAYGYTF.

The chain recombines TRBV6-2 or TRBV6-3 with TRBJ2-5; D might be TRBD2 (7 bases). Per the germline V gene, CDR1 is MNHEY and CDR2 is SVGEGT. The V end was cut by 5 bases, the J end by 2 bases, with 18 bases between. The CDR3 length is 16 residues. CDR3 DNA sequence: TGTGCCAGCAGTCTAGTCGGAGGGGGGGAACAAGAGACCCAGTACTTC. This sequence encodes CASSLVGGGEQETQYF.

This chain links TRBV7-2 with TRBJ1-2; D remains unclear. The germline V and J ends were trimmed by 6 bases and 2 bases, with 19 bases remaining between them. The germline V gene has CDR1 SGHTA and CDR2 FQGNSA. This CDR3 has 16 amino acids. This CDR3 is CASRSHSLEENYGYTF. For the CDR3, the DNA is TGTGCCAGCAGGAGTCACTCCCTCGAGGAAAACTATGGCTACACCTTC.

V usage is TRBV28 and J usage is TRBJ1-6; 7 nucleotides align to TRBD1. V lost 7 bases to trimming and J lost 7 bases; unmatched junction nucleotides: 13. The V gene's germline CDR1 is MDHEN and CDR2 SYDVKM. This CDR3 comprises 16 residues. CDR3 region: CASIPSRTGMNSPLHF. The CDR3 DNA follows: TGTGCCAGCATCCCTTCGCGGACAGGCATGAATTCACCCCTCCACTTT.

In DNA, the CDR3 is TGTGCCTGGAGTGAACGGACAGCCTACGAGCAGTACTTC. It specifies CAWSERTAYEQYF. The chain combines TRBV30 with TRBJ2-7; tentatively, D is TRBD1 (6 bases). The CDR3 contains 13 residues. Germline V gives CDR1 GTSNPN, CDR2 SVGIG (reference sequence). V was trimmed by 1 base and J by 2 bases, leaving 9 bases between them.

The V gene is TRBV11-2, the J gene TRBJ1-2; D call uncertain. The germline gives CDR1 SGHAT, CDR2 FQNNGV. CDR3 length equals 14 residues. V dropped 8 bases and J dropped 0 bases, with 13 bases sitting between them. CDR3 DNA: TGTGCCAGCCGGCCGTCGGGGTCTAACTATGGCTACACCTTC. It specifies CASRPSGSNYGYTF.

V is TRBV12-5 and J is TRBJ2-1, with TRBD2 identical over 11 bases. Germline assignment: CDR1 LGHNT and CDR2 FRNRAP. Losses at the gene ends were 6 bases for V and 9 bases for J; bases not matched to a gene: 7. The CDR3 covers 14 residues. The CDR3 DNA follows: TGTGCTAGTGGAGGGACTAGCGGAAGGGGTGAGCAGTTCTTC. Its protein product is CASGGTSGRGEQFF.

This clone appeared a single time. Other DNA sequences in this specimen translate into the identical CDR3. V gene TRBV5-1 combines with J gene TRBJ2-7; 8 bases are a match to TRBD1. Germline trimming cut 5 bases from V and 4 bases from J; bases unmatched to any gene: 8. The germline gives CDR1 SGHRS, CDR2 YFSETQ. The CDR3 consists of 14 residues. CDR3 amino acids: CASSSGTGAYEQYF. For the CDR3, the DNA is TGCGCCAGCAGTTCCGGGACAGGTGCTTACGAGCAGTACTTC.

The chain links TRBV11-2 to TRBJ1-4, with D tentatively TRBD1 (5 bases). The V gene lost 6 bases and the J gene lost 10 bases, with 18 bases spanning the gap. Germline V gene sequence: CDR1 SGHAT, CDR2 FQNNGV. The CDR3 runs to 14 residues. CDR3 nucleotide sequence: TGTGCCAGCAGTTCTTCCCGACAGCCAGGAAAACTGTTTTTT. As protein: CASSSSRQPGKLFF.